The 29 T cell receptor beta chains below all came from one sample that was sequenced in a study of CD8+ T cells in alopecia areata. In each case, RNA was isolated and then reverse transcribed into cDNA as the sequencing template. Sequencing was performed with immunoSEQ multiplex PCR; in TCRdb, only in-frame clones are kept and a portion is missing. Counted here are roughly 120,000 clones, less than 45% occurring once; the ten biggest clones make up 2.5% to 3.5%. Source material: CD4+ T cells sorted from blood. Receptor source: a human donor with alopecia areata.

This chain links TRBV6-5 with TRBJ1-6, with D maybe TRBD1 (6 bases). The CDR3 is 14 residues long. Deletions cut 6 bases from V and 7 bases from J, with 13 bases between. The germline gives CDR1 MNHEY, CDR2 SVGAGI. The CDR3 nucleotides are TGTGCCAGCAGGACCGGGACAACGAATTCACCCCTCCACTTT. It codes for CASRTGTTNSPLHF.

There are a few counts of this clone. The chain recombines TRBV29-1 with TRBJ2-2; D gene uncertain. CDR3 size: 11 residues. Between the trimmed V and J ends, which lost 5 bases and 4 bases, there was a span of 5 bases. Germline V gives CDR1 SQVTM, CDR2 ANQGSEA. The CDR3, as DNA: TGCAGCGTTCGGAGCACCGGGGAGCTGTTTTTT. Encoded protein: CSVRSTGELFF.

The J gene is TRBJ2-7, the V gene TRBV28, with TRBD1 matching 7 bases. J gave up 1 base and V 4 bases, and 4 bases lay outside the gene matches. Looked up from germline, CDR1 is MDHEN and CDR2 is SYDVKM. This CDR3 comprises 14 residues. This chain's CDR3 is CASSSGTASYEQYF. As DNA, the CDR3 is TGTGCCAGCAGTTCCGGGACAGCTTCCTACGAGCAGTACTTC.

This clone was detected only a few times. The V and J genes are TRBV5-6 and TRBJ2-7; TRBD1 aligns across 7 bases. The trim removed 4 bases at V and 7 bases at J, leaving 11 bases unmatched. Looked up from germline, CDR1 is SGHDT and CDR2 is YYEEEE. This CDR3 region has 14 residues. The CDR3: CASSLGRTGMEQYF. CDR3 DNA sequence: TGTGCCAGCAGCCTCGGACGGACAGGAATGGAGCAGTACTTC.

In this sample, this clone turned up a few times. The sample carries other DNA sequences with the same CDR3. J is TRBJ2-7 and V is TRBV29-1; no clear D gene. The CDR3 runs to 11 residues. The V and J ends lost 4 bases and 3 bases respectively, with 7 bases between them. CDR1 and CDR2 from the germline V gene are SQVTM and ANQGSEA. The CDR3: CSVGTSYEQYF. CDR3 in DNA: TGCAGCGTTGGGACCAGCTACGAGCAGTACTTC.

The CDR3: CAWSINRGSDTQYF. CDR3 nucleotide sequence: TGTGCCTGGAGCATAAACAGGGGGTCAGATACGCAGTATTTT. V usage is TRBV30 and J usage is TRBJ2-3; 8 nucleotides match TRBD1. V was pared by 3 bases and J by 4 bases, with 6 bases of the junction left unmatched. The germline V gene has CDR1 GTSNPN and CDR2 SVGIG (reference sequence). This CDR3 comprises 14 residues.

In its sample, this clone was seen a few times. The rearrangement joins TRBV4-2 to TRBJ2-1, with D maybe TRBD1 (5 bases). The germline gives CDR1 LGHNA, CDR2 YNFKEQ. The CDR3 is 17 amino acids. V was cut by 3 bases and J by 0 bases, with 15 bases left in between. Here the CDR3 reads CASSQAWADSSYNEQFF. The CDR3 nucleotides read TGTGCCAGCAGCCAGGCCTGGGCAGACAGCTCCTACAATGAGCAGTTCTTC.

The rearrangement joins TRBV25-1 to TRBJ1-1; no clear D. Germline CDR1 reads MGHDK; CDR2 reads SYGVNS. Trimming left V 4 bases short and J 4 bases short, with 13 bases between. There are 14 residues in the CDR3. CDR3 in amino acids: CASSATNGGTEAFF. The CDR3 DNA sequence: TGTGCCAGCAGTGCGACGAACGGCGGCACTGAAGCTTTCTTT.

The chain joins TRBV6-5 to TRBJ1-1, with no clear D. V gave up 7 bases and J gave up 6 bases, with 15 bases separating them. Looked up from germline, CDR1 is MNHEY and CDR2 is SVGAGI. CDR3 size: 13 residues. The CDR3 DNA follows: TGTGCCAGCACTAGGGCCACGTCCCCTGAAGCTTTCTTT. This gives the protein CASTRATSPEAFF.

This chain joins TRBV5-1 and TRBJ1-2; the D is unclear. The CDR3 has 14 residues. V was shortened by 4 bases and J by 2 bases, with 12 bases between the two germline ends. CDR1 SGHRS and CDR2 YFSETQ come from the germline V gene. CDR3 residues: CASSPVPPNYGYTF. For the CDR3, the DNA is TGCGCCAGCAGCCCGGTCCCCCCCAACTATGGCTACACCTTC.

This chain connects TRBV19 to TRBJ2-5; D is unresolved. CDR1 and CDR2 from the germline V gene are LNHDA and SQIVND (reference sequence). Trimming pared 10 bases from V and 4 bases from J, leaving 13 bases between. The CDR3 covers 12 residues. Here the CDR3 DNA reads TGTGCCACATCGGCGACGGGAGAGACCCAGTACTTC. It translates to CATSATGETQYF.

The rearrangement uses TRBV7-9 and TRBJ2-3, with 9 bases that match TRBD2. J lost 3 bases, V lost 0 bases, and 1 base had no gene match. Germline CDR1 is SEHNR and CDR2 is FQNEAQ (reference sequence). The CDR3 spans 15 residues. The CDR3 loop is CASSLASGRTDTQYF. The CDR3 DNA reads TGTGCCAGCAGCTTAGCTAGCGGGAGAACAGATACGCAGTATTTT.

On this clone: This CDR3 is also generated by other DNA sequences in the sample. V is TRBV29-1 and J is TRBJ1-4; no firm D call. Germline CDR1 SQVTM, CDR2 ANQGSEA. The CDR3 extends over 12 amino acids. V lost 7 bases and J 3 bases, leaving 9 bases between the germline ends. The CDR3 nucleotides read TGCAGCGCCGGGAGTTCTAATGAAAAACTGTTTTTT. Translated, it gives CSAGSSNEKLFF.

This clone came up a few times. The chain joins TRBV18 to TRBJ2-2; no definite D call. The CDR3 has 13 residues. V lost 2 bases, J lost 4 bases, and 5 bases lay in between. The germline CDR1 and CDR2 sequences are KGHSH and LQKENI. CDR3 amino acids: CASSPVSTGELFF. In nucleotides, the CDR3 is TGTGCCAGCTCACCAGTCAGCACCGGGGAGCTGTTTTTT.

In this sample, this clone turned up a few times. The rearrangement joins TRBV29-1 to TRBJ2-7, with TRBD2 matching over 7 bases. The trim removed 1 base at V and 7 bases at J, leaving 7 bases unmatched. Germline-derived CDR1 and CDR2 are SQVTM and ANQGSEA. This CDR3 comprises 13 residues. The CDR3 region is CSVEGAGVGEQYF. The DNA of the CDR3 is TGCAGCGTTGAAGGGGCGGGAGTGGGGGAGCAGTACTTC.

The chain recombines TRBV5-6 with TRBJ2-7; no firm D call. The CDR3 length is 14 residues. Germline V gives CDR1 SGHDT, CDR2 YYEEEE. The germline V and J ends were trimmed by 0 bases and 0 bases, with 7 bases remaining between them. The chain's CDR3 is CASSLGQVSYEQYF. CDR3 bases: TGTGCCAGCAGCTTGGGCCAAGTCTCCTACGAGCAGTACTTC. The variable domain in full, with the rest retrieved from reference TRBV5-6 and TRBJ2-7, is DAGVTQSPTHLIKTRGQQVTLRCSPKSGHDTVSWYQQALGQGPQFIFQYYEEEERQRGNFPDRFSGHQFPNYSSELNVNALLLGDSALYLCASSLGQVSYEQYFGPGTRLTVT.

J is TRBJ1-1 and V is TRBV29-1; 7 nucleotides match TRBD1. V lost 2 bases, J lost 1 base, and 7 bases stayed unmatched. The CDR3 is 15 residues long. Germline V lookup: CDR1 SQVTM, CDR2 ANQGSEA. The CDR3 loop reads CSVEYIQGRNTEAFF. CDR3 in DNA: TGCAGCGTTGAATACATACAGGGGCGGAACACTGAAGCTTTCTTT.

The chain is built from TRBV20-1 and TRBJ2-7, with D tentatively TRBD2 (5 bases). This CDR3 is built from 10 residues. V was cut by 4 bases and J by 7 bases, with 8 bases left in between. Germline loops: CDR1 DFQATT, CDR2 SNEGSKA (reference sequence). The DNA of the CDR3 is TGCAGTGCTACCGGGGAGGAGCAGTACTTC. Translated: CSATGEEQYF.

This clone was picked up a small number of times. This chain connects TRBV29-1 to TRBJ2-2, with 9 bases that match TRBD1. Looked up from germline, CDR1 is SQVTM and CDR2 is ANQGSEA. J was trimmed by 2 bases and V by 7 bases; bases with no gene match: 8. The length of the CDR3 is 15 residues. CDR3 nucleotide sequence: TGCAGCGCCGCTACAGGGGGCACTAACACCGGGGAGCTGTTTTTT. The encoded protein is CSAATGGTNTGELFF.

The chain uses TRBV29-1 and TRBJ1-1, with a possible D match to TRBD1 (6 bases). Trimming left V 3 bases short and J 1 base short, with 9 bases between. In germline, CDR1 is SQVTM, CDR2 ANQGSEA. This CDR3 comprises 13 residues. Here the CDR3 DNA reads TGCAGCGTTGACCGGACAGCGAACACTGAAGCTTTCTTT. As protein: CSVDRTANTEAFF.

There are a few counts of this clone. The chain joins TRBV4-1 to TRBJ2-1; 10 bases map to TRBD2. This CDR3 is 17 amino acids long. Unmatched junction bases numbered 10, after V lost 1 base and J lost 7 bases. Per the germline V gene, CDR1 is MGHRA and CDR2 is YSYEKL. This CDR3 is CASSQAESAGGRNEQFF. As DNA, the CDR3 is TGCGCCAGCAGCCAAGCTGAATCAGCGGGGGGGCGAAATGAGCAGTTCTTC.

The chain carries TRBV29-1 and TRBJ1-6, with 9 bases aligning to TRBD1. V gave up 7 bases and J gave up 7 bases; unmatched junction bases: 5. This CDR3 spans 13 amino acids. Germline V gives CDR1 SQVTM, CDR2 ANQGSEA. In DNA form, the CDR3 reads TGCAGCGCCTCCGGGACAGGGAATTCACCCCTCCACTTT. Protein product: CSASGTGNSPLHF.

This clone was observed a handful of times. The chain has TRBV7-2 and TRBJ2-7; the match to TRBD2 covers 9 bases. The CDR3 has 14 residues. The V gene end was trimmed by 4 bases and the J gene end by 2 bases; junction bases not matched to a gene: 3. Germline lookup yields CDR1 SGHTA and CDR2 FQGNSA. The CDR3 reads CASSSSGGTYEQYF. The CDR3 DNA reads as TGTGCCAGCAGCTCCAGCGGGGGGACCTACGAGCAGTACTTC.

A few counts support this clone. The chain has TRBV28 and TRBJ2-7; 8 nucleotides align to TRBD2. CDR3 length equals 14 residues. Germline V CDR1 and CDR2: MDHEN, SYDVKM. V gave up 8 bases and J gave up 5 bases; unmatched junction bases: 11. The CDR3: CASLSGGTLHEQYF. The CDR3 DNA is TGTGCCAGCCTGTCGGGGGGGACGCTTCACGAGCAGTACTTC.

The chain carries TRBV11-3 and TRBJ2-3, with TRBD2 matching over 10 bases. V lost 4 bases, J lost 3 bases, and 4 bases stayed unmatched. This CDR3 has 15 amino acids. Germline V lookup: CDR1 SGHNT, CDR2 YENEEA. CDR3 region: CASSWSGRATDTQYF. For the CDR3, the DNA is TGTGCCAGCAGCTGGAGCGGGAGGGCGACAGATACGCAGTATTTT.

The CDR3 DNA follows: TGCGCCAGCAGCTTGTCCGGGGGGGCCTACGAGCAGTACTTC. Residues: CASSLSGGAYEQYF. The rearrangement links TRBV5-1 to TRBJ2-7, with TRBD2 identical over 8 bases. This CDR3 comprises 14 residues. Germline V gives CDR1 SGHRS, CDR2 YFSETQ. The V and J ends lost 1 base and 2 bases, in that order; junction bases with no gene match: 2.

The table lists this clone with a few counts. The CDR3 DNA follows: TGTGCCAGCAGCTTATCGAACACTGAAGCTTTCTTT. Encoded protein: CASSLSNTEAFF. The rearrangement links TRBV7-9 to TRBJ1-1; D uncertain. V gave up 2 bases and J gave up 1 base, with 2 bases separating them. CDR3 size: 12 residues. The germline gives CDR1 SEHNR, CDR2 FQNEAQ (reference sequence).

This chain joins TRBV29-1 and TRBJ1-5; no reliable D call. Germline V lookup: CDR1 SQVTM, CDR2 ANQGSEA. Trimming removed 6 bases from V and 3 bases from J, with 15 bases in between. The length of the CDR3 is 14 residues. CDR3 protein: CSVSLGNINQPQHF. In nucleotides, the CDR3 is TGCAGCGTGTCGTTGGGGAATATCAATCAGCCCCAGCATTTT.

This clone has a handful of counts. This chain joins TRBV29-1 and TRBJ2-2; possible D gene TRBD1, 5 bases. The CDR3 loop spans 14 amino acids. Per the germline V gene, CDR1 is SQVTM and CDR2 is ANQGSEA. Between the trimmed V and J ends, which lost 2 bases and 0 bases, there was a span of 7 bases. The DNA for the CDR3 is TGCAGCGTTGAAAACAGGACGAACACCGGGGAGCTGTTTTTT. It is translated as CSVENRTNTGELFF.